The present TCR beta chain was sequenced within a study of T cell repertoires in cytomegalovirus infection. Via MiXCR, TCRdb re-called the reads, giving one row per CDR3 protein. The table includes about 240,000 distinct CDR3 sequences, around 6.2% detected once. J gave up 4 bases and V 5 bases, and 11 bases lay outside the gene matches. The germline CDR1 and CDR2 sequences are SGHVS and FNYEAQ. This CDR3 has 17 amino acids. This clonotype showed up many times. The chain employs TRBV7-6 and TRBJ2-7; TRBD2 agrees at 13 bases. This TCR came from a human donor in good health (CMV status not recorded). Some clones in this sample may be carry-over from other donors' samples. Material: PBMCs. The CDR3 bases are TGTGCCAGCAGCCGACTTCCTACTAGCGGGGGGGTGTACGAGCAGTACTTC. This codes for CASSRLPTSGGVYEQYF. The full variable domain, with the rest looked up from reference TRBV7-6 and TRBJ2-7, is GAGVSQSPRYKVTKRGQDVALRCDPISGHVSLYWYRQALGQGPEFLTYFNYEAQQDKSGLPNDRFSAERPEGSISTLTIQRTEQRDSAMYRCASSRLPTSGGVYEQYFGPGTRLTVT.